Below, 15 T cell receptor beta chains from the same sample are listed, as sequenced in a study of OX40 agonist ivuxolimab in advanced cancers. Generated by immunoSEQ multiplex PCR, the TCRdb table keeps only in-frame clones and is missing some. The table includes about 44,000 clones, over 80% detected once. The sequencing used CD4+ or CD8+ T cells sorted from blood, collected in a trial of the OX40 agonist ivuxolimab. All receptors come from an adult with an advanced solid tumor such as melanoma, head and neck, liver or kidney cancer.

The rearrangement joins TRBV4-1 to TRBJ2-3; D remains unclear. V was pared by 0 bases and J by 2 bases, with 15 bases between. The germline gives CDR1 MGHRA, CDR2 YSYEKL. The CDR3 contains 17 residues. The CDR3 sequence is CASSQEGYRGNTDTQYF. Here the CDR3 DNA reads TGCGCCAGCAGCCAAGAGGGCTACCGAGGTAACACAGATACGCAGTATTTT.

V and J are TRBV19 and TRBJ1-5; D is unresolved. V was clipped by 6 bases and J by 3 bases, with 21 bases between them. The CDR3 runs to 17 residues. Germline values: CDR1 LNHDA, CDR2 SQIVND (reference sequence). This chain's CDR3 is CASSSKSRTAPNQPQHF. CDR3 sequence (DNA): TGTGCCAGTAGCTCCAAGTCTCGGACGGCACCCAATCAGCCCCAGCATTTT.

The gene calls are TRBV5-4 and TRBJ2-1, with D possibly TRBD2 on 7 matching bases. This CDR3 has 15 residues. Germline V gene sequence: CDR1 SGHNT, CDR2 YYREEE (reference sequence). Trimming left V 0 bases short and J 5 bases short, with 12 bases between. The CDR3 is CASSLVGGLDNEQFF. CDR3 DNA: TGTGCCAGCAGCTTGGTGGGGGGGCTCGACAATGAGCAGTTCTTC.

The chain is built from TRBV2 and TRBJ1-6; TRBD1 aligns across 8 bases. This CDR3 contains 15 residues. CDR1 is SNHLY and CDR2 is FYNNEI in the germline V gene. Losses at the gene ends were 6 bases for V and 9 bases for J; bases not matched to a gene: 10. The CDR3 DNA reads TGTGCCAGCAGACCGGGGACAGGAGGGAGTTCACCCCTCCACTTT. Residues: CASRPGTGGSSPLHF.

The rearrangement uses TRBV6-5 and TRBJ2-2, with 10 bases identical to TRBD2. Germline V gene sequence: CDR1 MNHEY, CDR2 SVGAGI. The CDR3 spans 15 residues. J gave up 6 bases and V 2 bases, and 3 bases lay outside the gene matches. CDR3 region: CASSYEGTSAGELFF. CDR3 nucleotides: TGTGCCAGCAGTTACGAGGGGACTAGCGCCGGGGAGCTGTTTTTT.

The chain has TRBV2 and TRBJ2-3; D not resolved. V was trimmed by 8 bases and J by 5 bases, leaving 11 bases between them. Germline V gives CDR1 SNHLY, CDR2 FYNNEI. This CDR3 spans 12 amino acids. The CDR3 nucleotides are TGTGCCAGCGCACTCCGCCGAGATACGCAGTATTTT. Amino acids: CASALRRDTQYF.

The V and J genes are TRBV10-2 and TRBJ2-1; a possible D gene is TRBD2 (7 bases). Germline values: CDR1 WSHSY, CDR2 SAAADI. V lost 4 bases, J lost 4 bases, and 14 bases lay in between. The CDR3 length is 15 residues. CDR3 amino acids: CASSVEGGGYNEQFF. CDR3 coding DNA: TGCGCCAGCAGTGTTGAGGGAGGGGGGTACAATGAGCAGTTCTTC.

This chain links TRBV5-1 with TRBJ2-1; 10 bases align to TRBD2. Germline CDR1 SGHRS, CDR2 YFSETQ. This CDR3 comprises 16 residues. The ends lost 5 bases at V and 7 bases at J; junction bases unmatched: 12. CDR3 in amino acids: CASRAMGLAGVNEQFF. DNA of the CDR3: TGCGCCAGCAGGGCAATGGGGCTAGCGGGAGTAAATGAGCAGTTCTTC.

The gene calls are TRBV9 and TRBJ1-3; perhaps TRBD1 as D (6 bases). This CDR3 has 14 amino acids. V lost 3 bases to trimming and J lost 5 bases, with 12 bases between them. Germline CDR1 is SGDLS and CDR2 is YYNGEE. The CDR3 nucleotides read TGTGCCAGCAGCGGGGACATCAGGCGAAACACCATATATTTT. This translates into CASSGDIRRNTIYF. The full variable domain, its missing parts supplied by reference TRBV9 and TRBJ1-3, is DSGVTQTPKHLITATGQRVTLRCSPRSGDLSVYWYQQSLDQGLQFLIQYYNGEERAKGNILERFSAQQFPDLHSELNLSSLELGDSALYFCASSGDIRRNTIYFGEGSWLTVV.

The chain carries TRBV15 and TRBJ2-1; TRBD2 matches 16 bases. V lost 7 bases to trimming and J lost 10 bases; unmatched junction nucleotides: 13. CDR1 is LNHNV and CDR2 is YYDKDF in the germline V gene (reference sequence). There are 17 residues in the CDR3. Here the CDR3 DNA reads TGTGCCACCAAGAAGGGACTAGCGGGAGGGCCCGGTCTGGAGCAGTTCTTC. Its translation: CATKKGLAGGPGLEQFF.

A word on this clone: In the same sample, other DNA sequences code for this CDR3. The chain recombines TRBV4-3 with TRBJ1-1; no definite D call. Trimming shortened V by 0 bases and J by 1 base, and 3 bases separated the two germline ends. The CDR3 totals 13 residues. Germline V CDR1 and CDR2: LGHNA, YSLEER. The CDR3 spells CASSQDRNTEAFF. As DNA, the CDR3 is TGCGCCAGCAGCCAAGATCGGAACACTGAAGCTTTCTTT.

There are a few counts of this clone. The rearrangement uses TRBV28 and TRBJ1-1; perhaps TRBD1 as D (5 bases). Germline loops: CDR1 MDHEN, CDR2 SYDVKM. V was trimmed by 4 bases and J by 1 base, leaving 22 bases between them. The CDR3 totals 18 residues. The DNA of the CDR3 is TGTGCCAGCAGTTCCTCCGGGGTTCGAACAGGCAGGAACACTGAAGCTTTCTTT. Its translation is CASSSSGVRTGRNTEAFF.

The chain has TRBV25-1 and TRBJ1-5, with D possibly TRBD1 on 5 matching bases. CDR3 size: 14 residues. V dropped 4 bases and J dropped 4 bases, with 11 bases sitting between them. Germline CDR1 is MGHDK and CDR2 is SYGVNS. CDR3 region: CASSGWGGNQPQHF. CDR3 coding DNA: TGTGCCAGCAGTGGTTGGGGGGGGAATCAGCCCCAGCATTTT. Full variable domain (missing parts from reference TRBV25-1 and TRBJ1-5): EADIYQTPRYLVIGTGKKITLECSQTMGHDKMYWYQQDPGMELHLIHYSYGVNSTEKGDLSSESTVSRIRTEHFPLTLESARPSHTSQYLCASSGWGGNQPQHFGDGTRLSIL.

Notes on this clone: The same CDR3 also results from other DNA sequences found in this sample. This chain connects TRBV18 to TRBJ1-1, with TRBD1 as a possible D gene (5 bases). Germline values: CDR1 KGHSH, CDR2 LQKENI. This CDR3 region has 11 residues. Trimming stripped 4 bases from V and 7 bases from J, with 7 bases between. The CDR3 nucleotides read TGTGCCAGCTCACGGGGGGATGAAGCTTTCTTT. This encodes CASSRGDEAFF.

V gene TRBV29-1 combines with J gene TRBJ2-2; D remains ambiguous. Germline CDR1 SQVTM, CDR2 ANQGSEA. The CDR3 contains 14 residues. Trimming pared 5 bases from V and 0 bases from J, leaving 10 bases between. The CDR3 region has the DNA TGCAGCGTTTTGGCGCTCGCGAACACCGGGGAGCTGTTTTTT. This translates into CSVLALANTGELFF.